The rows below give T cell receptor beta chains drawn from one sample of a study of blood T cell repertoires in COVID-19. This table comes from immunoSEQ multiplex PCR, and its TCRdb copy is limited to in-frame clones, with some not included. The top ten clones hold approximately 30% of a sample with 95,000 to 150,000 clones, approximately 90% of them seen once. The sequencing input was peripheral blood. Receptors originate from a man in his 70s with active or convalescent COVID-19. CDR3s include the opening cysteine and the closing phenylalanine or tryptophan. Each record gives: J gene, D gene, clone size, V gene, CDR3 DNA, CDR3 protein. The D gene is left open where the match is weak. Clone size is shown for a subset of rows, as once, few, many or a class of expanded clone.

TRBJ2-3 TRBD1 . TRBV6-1 TGTGCCAGCAGTGAAGCCGGGACAGGGCTCACAGATACGCAGTATTTT CASSEAGTGLTDTQYF
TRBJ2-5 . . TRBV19 TGTGCCAGTAGTCCCGGGACAATACACCAAGAGACCCAGTACTTC CASSPGTIHQETQYF
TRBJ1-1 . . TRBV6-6 TGTGCCAGCATGGAGGGAATCAACACTGAAGCTTTCTTT CASMEGINTEAFF
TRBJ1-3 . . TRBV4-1 TGCGCCAGCAGCCAAGATGGCCCTTTGAAAGGCAGGGTTGACACCATATATTTT CASSQDGPLKGRVDTIYF
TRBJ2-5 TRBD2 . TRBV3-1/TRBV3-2 TGTGCCAGCGTGAAACTAGCGGGAGAGGATACGAAGACCCAGTACTTC CASVKLAGEDTKTQYF
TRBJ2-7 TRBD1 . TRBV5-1 TGCGCCAGCAGCCGCAACACAGGGGGCTACGAGCAGTACTTC CASSRNTGGYEQYF
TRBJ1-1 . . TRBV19 TGTGCCAGTAGTACCCAAGTGGGCAGCTACACTGAAGCTTTCTTT CASSTQVGSYTEAFF
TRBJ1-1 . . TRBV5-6 TGTGCCAGCAGCCTTCAAGGGGGAGCGGAAGCTTTCTTT CASSLQGGAEAFF
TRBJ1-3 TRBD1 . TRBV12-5 TGTGCTAGTGGCACAGGGGGTCTCTCTGGAAACACCATATATTTT CASGTGGLSGNTIYF
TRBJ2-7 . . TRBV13 TGTGCCAGCAGCCTCGGACCCACTTCGGGGTACGAGCAGTACTTC CASSLGPTSGYEQYF
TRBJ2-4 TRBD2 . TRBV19 TGTGCCAGTAGTACGGCTAGCGGGGGCATGCAGTACTTC CASSTASGGMQYF
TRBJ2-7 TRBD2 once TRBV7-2 TGTGCCAGCCGATCGACTAGCGGGAACGAGCAGTACTTC CASRSTSGNEQYF
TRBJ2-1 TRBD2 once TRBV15 TGTGCCACCAGCAGAGATCAGCTAGCGGGTGGGGGATCCTACAATGAGCAGTTCTTC CATSRDQLAGGGSYNEQFF
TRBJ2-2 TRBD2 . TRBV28 TGTGCCAGCAGTTTATTCGGACTAGCAAAAAACACCGGGGAGCTGTTTTTT CASSLFGLAKNTGELFF
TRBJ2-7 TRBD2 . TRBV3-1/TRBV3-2 TGTGCCAGCAGCCCTGGGGTAGCGGGTTACGGCGAGCAGTACTTC CASSPGVAGYGEQYF
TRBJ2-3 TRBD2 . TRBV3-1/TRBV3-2 TGTGCCAGCAGGCCGACTAGCGGAATGACAGATACGCAGTATTTT CASRPTSGMTDTQYF
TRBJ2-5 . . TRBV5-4 TGTGCCAGCAGCTTGGGACTTCTAGAGACCCAGTACTTC CASSLGLLETQYF
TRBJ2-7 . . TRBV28 TGTGCCAGCAGTTTAATTAGAGACGAGCAGTACTTC CASSLIRDEQYF
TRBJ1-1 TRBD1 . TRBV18 TGTGCCAGCTCGCCGGGACAGGGGGATGACACTGAAGCTTTCTTT CASSPGQGDDTEAFF
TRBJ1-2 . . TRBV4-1 TGCGCCAGCAGCTCGCGATTACAGGGCGGCTATGGCTACACCTTC CASSSRLQGGYGYTF
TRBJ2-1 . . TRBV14 TGTGCCAGCAGTCTCGTCTCCTACAATGAGCAGTTCTTC CASSLVSYNEQFF
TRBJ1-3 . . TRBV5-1 TGCGCCAGCAGCTTGAACGGCCTAGGAGGCCCCTCTGGAAACACCATATATTTT CASSLNGLGGPSGNTIYF
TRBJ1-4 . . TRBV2 TGTGCCAGCAGTGACCGGGGGAAGCGGGAAAAACTGTTTTTT CASSDRGKREKLFF
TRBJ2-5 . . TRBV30 TGTGCCTGGAGTGTTCAAGGGGCTGAGACCCAGTACTTC CAWSVQGAETQYF
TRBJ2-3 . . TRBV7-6 TGTGCCAGCAGCTTAGCGGGGAGCAAGGGCACAGATACGCAGTATTTT CASSLAGSKGTDTQYF
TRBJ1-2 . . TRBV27 TGTGCCAGCAGTTTATCGGGACACGGCTATGGCTACACCTTC CASSLSGHGYGYTF
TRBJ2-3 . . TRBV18 TGTGCCAGCTCACCAAACTTAGATTCAGATACGCAGTATTTT CASSPNLDSDTQYF
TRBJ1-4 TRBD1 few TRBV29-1 TGCAGCGTGGGACAGGGTAGCGATGAAAAACTGTTTTTT CSVGQGSDEKLFF
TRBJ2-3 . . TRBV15 TGTGCCACCAGCAGAGAGGCGCGGAGCACAGATACGCAGTATTTT CATSREARSTDTQYF
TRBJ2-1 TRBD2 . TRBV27 TGTGCCAGCAGTTTGGGGACTAGCTGGGATGAGCAGTTCTTC CASSLGTSWDEQFF
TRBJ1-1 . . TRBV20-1 TGCAGTGCTAGACAGTCTGAAGCTTTCTTT CSARQSEAFF
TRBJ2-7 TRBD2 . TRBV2 TGTGCCAGCAGTGAAGCGCTTCCAGGTAGCGGGAGCTACGAGCAGTACTTC CASSEALPGSGSYEQYF
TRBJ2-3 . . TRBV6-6 TGTGCCAGCAGCAGGGGCGCGGACCTCCCAGATACGCAGTATTTT CASSRGADLPDTQYF
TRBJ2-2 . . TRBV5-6 TGTGCCAGCAGCTTGGTCGGGTTCGCGAACACCGGGGAGCTGTTTTTT CASSLVGFANTGELFF
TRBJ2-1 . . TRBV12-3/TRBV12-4 TGTGCCAGCAGGCCGATTGACAATGTTAAGTTCTTC CASRPIDNVKFF
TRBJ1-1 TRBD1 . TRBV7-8 TGTGCCAGCACCGAGGGACAGGGGCAGAACACTGAAGCTTTCTTT CASTEGQGQNTEAFF
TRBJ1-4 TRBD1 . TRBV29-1 TGCAGCGTCGCGGACAGGGTTAATGAAAAACTGTTTTTT CSVADRVNEKLFF
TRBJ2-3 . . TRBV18 TGTGCCAGCTCACTCGGAGATACGCAGTATTTT CASSLGDTQYF
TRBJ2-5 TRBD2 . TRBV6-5 TGTGCCAGCAGTTCGGTAGCGGGAGCCCGAGAGACCCAGTACTTC CASSSVAGARETQYF
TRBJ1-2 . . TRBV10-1 TGCGCCAGTAGACAGGTCCATGGCTACACCTTC CASRQVHGYTF
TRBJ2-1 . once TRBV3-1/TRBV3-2 TGTGCCAGCAGCCACAGAGGAACCTACAATGAGCAGTTCTTC CASSHRGTYNEQFF
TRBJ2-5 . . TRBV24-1 TGTGCCACCAGTGATCCGCGGGGACAGCAAGAGACCCAGTACTTC CATSDPRGQQETQYF
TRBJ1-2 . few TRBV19 TGTGCCAGTAGGCCGGACGGGGTGGTCTATGGCTACACCTTC CASRPDGVVYGYTF
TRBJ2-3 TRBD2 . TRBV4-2 TGTGCCAGCAGCCCCCTAGCGGGAGCGCACACAGATACGCAGTATTTT CASSPLAGAHTDTQYF
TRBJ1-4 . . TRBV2 TGTGCCAGCAGTTTGGACAGAGAAAAACTGTTTTTT CASSLDREKLFF
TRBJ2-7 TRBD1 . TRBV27 TGTGCCAGCCAAATTGGACAGGGTCACTACGAGCAGTACTTC CASQIGQGHYEQYF
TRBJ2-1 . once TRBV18 TGTGCCAGCTCACCCTCAGTAAGCTCCTACAATGAGCAGTTCTTC CASSPSVSSYNEQFF
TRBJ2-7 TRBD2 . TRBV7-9 TGTGCCAGCAGCCCCCGTAGCGGGGCATACCCTTCCCCGTACGAGCAGTACTTC CASSPRSGAYPSPYEQYF
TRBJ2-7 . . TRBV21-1 TGTGCCAGCAGCAAATGCCTTCCGGGACAGGGTTCCTACGAGCAGTACTTC CASSKCLPGQGSYEQYF
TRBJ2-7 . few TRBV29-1 TGCAGCGTCGCCCCCCTGGGGGCTCCCTACGAGCAGTACTTC CSVAPLGAPYEQYF
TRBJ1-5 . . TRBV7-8 TGTGCCAGCAGCTTAGCGCAAGGGGTGGGTCAGCCCCAGCATTTT CASSLAQGVGQPQHF
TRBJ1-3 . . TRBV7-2 TGTGCCAGCAGCTTGGGTCAGGGAAAGGCTGGAAACACCATATATTTT CASSLGQGKAGNTIYF
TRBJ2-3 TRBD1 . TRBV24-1 TGTGCCACCAGTGATTCGATCCCCGACAGGGGTGTCCACACAGATACGCAGTATTTT CATSDSIPDRGVHTDTQYF
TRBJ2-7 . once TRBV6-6 TGTGCCAGCAGCCCTGGACATTTTTACGAGCAGTACTTC CASSPGHFYEQYF